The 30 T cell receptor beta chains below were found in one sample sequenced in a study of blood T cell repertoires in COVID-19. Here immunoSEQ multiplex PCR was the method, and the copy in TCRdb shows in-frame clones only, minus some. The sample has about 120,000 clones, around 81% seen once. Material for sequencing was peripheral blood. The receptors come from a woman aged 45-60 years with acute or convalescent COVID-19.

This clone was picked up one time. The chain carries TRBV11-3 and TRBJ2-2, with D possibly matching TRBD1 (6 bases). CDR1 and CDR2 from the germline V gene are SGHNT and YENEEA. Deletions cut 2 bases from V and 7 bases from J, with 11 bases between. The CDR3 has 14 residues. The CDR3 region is CASSLLQGGGELFF. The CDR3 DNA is TGTGCCAGCAGCTTACTACAGGGCGGCGGGGAGCTGTTTTTT.

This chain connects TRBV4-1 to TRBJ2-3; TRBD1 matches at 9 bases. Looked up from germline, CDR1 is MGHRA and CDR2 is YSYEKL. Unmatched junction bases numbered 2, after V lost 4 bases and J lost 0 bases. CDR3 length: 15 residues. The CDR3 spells CASSPTGGSTDTQYF. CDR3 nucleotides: TGCGCCAGCAGCCCGACAGGGGGTAGCACAGATACGCAGTATTTT.

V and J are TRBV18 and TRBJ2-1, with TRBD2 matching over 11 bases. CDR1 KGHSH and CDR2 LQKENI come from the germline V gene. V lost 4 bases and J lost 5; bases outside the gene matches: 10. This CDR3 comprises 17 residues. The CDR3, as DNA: TGTGCCAGCTCACTGCGATACCTAGCGGGAGGTCACAATGAGCAGTTCTTC. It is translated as CASSLRYLAGGHNEQFF.

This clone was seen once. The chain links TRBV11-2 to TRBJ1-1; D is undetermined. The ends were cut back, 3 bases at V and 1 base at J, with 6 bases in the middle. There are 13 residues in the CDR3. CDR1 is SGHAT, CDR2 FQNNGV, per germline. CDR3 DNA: TGTGCCAGCAGCTTGCGGGAGAACACTGAAGCTTTCTTT. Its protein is CASSLRENTEAFF.

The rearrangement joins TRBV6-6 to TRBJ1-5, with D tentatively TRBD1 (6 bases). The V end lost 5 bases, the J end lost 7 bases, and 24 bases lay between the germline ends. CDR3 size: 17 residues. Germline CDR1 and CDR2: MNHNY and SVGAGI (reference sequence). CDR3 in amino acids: CASSLTGYSAQRQPQHF. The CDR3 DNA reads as TGTGCCAGCAGTCTAACAGGGTACTCTGCCCAAAGACAGCCCCAGCATTTT.

The CDR3: CASTNRGAGNIQYF. CDR3 coding DNA: TGTGCCAGCACTAATCGGGGGGCAGGAAACATTCAGTACTTC. The chain links TRBV28 to TRBJ2-4, with D possibly being TRBD2 (7 bases). Germline CDR1 reads MDHEN; CDR2 reads SYDVKM. The V end lost 7 bases, the J end lost 6 bases, and 16 bases lay between the germline ends. This CDR3 contains 14 residues.

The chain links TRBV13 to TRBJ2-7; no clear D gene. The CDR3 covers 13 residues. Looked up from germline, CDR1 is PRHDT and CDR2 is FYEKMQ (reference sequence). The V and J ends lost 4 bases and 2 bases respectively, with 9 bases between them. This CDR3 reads CASSSTRAYEQYF. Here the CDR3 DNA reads TGTGCCAGCAGCTCAACCCGGGCCTACGAGCAGTACTTC.

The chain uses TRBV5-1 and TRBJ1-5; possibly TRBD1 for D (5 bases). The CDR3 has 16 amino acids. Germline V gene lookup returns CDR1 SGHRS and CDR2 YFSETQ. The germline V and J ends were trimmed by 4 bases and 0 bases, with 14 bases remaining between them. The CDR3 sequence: CASSPGTDYSNQPQHF. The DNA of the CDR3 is TGCGCCAGCAGCCCAGGGACGGACTATAGCAATCAGCCCCAGCATTTT.

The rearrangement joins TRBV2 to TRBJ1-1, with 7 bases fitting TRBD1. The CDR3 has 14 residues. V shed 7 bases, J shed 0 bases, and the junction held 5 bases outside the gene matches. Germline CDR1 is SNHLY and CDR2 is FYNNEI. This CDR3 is CASTSTGMNTEAFF. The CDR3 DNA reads TGTGCCAGCACCTCGACAGGGATGAACACTGAAGCTTTCTTT. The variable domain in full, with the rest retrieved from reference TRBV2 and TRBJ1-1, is EPEVTQTPSHQVTQMGQEVILRCVPISNHLYFYWYRQILGQKVEFLVSFYNNEISEKSEIFDDQFSVERPDGSNFTLKIRSTKLEDSAMYFCASTSTGMNTEAFFGQGTRLTVV.

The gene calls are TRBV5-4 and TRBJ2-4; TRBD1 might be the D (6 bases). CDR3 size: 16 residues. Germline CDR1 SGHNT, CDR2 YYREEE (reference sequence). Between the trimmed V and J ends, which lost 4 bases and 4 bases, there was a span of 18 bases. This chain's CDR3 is CASSLHPRTAKNIQYF. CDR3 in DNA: TGTGCCAGCAGCCTCCACCCCCGGACAGCAAAAAACATTCAGTACTTC.

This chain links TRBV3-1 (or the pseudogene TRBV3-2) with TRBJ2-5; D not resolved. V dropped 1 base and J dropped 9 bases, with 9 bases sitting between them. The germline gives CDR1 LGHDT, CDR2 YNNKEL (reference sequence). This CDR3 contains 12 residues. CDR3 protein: CASSQAGVSQYF. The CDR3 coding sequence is TGTGCCAGCAGCCAAGCGGGTGTCTCCCAGTACTTC.

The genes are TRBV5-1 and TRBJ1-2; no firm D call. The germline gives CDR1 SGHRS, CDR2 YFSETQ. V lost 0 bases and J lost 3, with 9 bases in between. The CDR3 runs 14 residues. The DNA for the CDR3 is TGCGCCAGCAGCTTGGTTGATAGCGACTATGGCTACACCTTC. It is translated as CASSLVDSDYGYTF.

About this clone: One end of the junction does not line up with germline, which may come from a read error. The chain's CDR3 is CASSLAGGGLSKTQYF. The CDR3 region has the DNA TGTGCCAGCAGCCTAGCCGGGGGGGGCTTATCTAAGACCCAGTACTTC. The gene calls are TRBV7-2 and TRBJ2-5; TRBD2 matches at 8 bases. From germline, CDR1 is SGHTA and CDR2 FQGNSA. This CDR3 comprises 16 residues.

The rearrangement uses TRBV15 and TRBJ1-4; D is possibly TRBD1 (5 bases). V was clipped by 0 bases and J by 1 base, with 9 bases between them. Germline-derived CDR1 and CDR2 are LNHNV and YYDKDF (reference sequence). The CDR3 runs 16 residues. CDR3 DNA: TGTGCCACCAGCAGAGATCCTAGGGGAACTAATGAAAAACTGTTTTTT. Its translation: CATSRDPRGTNEKLFF.

DNA for the CDR3: TGCGCCAGCAGCCAAGATGTAGGCAGGGGGTTGGATCCACCCCTCCACTTT. It is translated as CASSQDVGRGLDPPLHF. This chain joins TRBV4-1 and TRBJ1-6, with TRBD1 matching over 7 bases. J lost 11 bases, V lost 0 bases, and 13 bases had no gene match. Germline-derived CDR1 and CDR2 are MGHRA and YSYEKL. The CDR3 sequence is 17 residues long.

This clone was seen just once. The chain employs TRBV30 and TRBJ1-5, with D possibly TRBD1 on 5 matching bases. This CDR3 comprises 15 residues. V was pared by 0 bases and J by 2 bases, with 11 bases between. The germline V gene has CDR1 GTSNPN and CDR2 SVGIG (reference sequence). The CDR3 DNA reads TGTGCCTGGAGTGTAGGGGTTGAAGGCAATCAGCCCCAGCATTTT. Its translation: CAWSVGVEGNQPQHF.

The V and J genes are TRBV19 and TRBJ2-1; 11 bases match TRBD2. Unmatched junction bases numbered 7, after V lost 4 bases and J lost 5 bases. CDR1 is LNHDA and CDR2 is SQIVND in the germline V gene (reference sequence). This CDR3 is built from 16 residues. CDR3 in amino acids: CASSRTSGGLHNEQFF. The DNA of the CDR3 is TGTGCCAGTAGTAGAACTAGCGGGGGCCTCCACAATGAGCAGTTCTTC.

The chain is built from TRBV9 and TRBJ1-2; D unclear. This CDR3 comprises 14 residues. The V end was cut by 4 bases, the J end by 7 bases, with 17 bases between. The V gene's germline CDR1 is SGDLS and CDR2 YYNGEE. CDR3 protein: CASSSRRSLGGYTF. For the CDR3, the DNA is TGTGCCAGCAGCTCCCGACGGAGTCTTGGTGGCTACACCTTC.

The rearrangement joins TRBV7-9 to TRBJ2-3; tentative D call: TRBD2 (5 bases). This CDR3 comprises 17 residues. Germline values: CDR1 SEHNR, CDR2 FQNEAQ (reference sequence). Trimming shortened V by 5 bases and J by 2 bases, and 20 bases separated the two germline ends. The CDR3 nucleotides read TGTGCCAGCAGCCCCGGGCGTACAGCGGAACCCACAGATACGCAGTATTTT. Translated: CASSPGRTAEPTDTQYF.

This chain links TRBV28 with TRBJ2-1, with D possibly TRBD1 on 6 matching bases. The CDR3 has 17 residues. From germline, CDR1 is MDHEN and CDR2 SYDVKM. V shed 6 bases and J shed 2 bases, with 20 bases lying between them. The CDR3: CASRLGTTYPPYNEQFF. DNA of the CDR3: TGTGCCAGCAGACTCGGGACAACCTACCCCCCCTACAATGAGCAGTTCTTC.

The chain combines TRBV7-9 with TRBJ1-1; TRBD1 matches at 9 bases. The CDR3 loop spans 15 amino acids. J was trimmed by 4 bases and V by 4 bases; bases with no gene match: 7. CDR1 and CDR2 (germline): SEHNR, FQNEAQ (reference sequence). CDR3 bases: TGTGCCAGCAGCTCCGACGACAGGGGGTCCACTGAAGCTTTCTTT. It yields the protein CASSSDDRGSTEAFF.

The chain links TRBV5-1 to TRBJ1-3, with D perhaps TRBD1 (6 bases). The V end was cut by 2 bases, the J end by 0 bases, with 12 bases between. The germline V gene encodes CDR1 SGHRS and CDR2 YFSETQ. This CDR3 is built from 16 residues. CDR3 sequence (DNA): TGCGCCAGCAGCTTACAGGGAGATAGCTCTGGAAACACCATATATTTT. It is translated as CASSLQGDSSGNTIYF.

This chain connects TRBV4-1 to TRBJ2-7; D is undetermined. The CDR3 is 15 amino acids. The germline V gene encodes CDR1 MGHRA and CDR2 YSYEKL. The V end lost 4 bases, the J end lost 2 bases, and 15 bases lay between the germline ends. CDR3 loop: CASSRETARAYEQYF. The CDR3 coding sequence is TGCGCCAGCAGCCGTGAAACAGCCCGAGCCTACGAGCAGTACTTC.

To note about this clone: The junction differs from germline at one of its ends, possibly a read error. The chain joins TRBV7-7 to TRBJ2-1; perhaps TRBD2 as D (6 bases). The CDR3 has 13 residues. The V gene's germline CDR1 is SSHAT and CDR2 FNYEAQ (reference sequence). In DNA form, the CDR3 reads TGTGCTAGCAGTCCTCTAGCGTACAATGAGCAGTTCTTC. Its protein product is CASSPLAYNEQFF.

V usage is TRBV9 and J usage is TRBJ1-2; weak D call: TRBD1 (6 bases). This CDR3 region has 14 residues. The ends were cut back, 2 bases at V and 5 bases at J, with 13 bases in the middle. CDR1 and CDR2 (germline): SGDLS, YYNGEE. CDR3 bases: TGTGCCAGCAGCGTGGATACAGGGAATTATGGCTACACCTTC. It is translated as CASSVDTGNYGYTF.

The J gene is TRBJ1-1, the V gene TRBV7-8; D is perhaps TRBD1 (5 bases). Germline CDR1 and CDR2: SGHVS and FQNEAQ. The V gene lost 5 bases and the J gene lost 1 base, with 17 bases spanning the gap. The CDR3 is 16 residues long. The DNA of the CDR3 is TGTGCCAGCAGCCCCCGGAGTACGGGGGGGAACACTGAAGCTTTCTTT. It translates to CASSPRSTGGNTEAFF.

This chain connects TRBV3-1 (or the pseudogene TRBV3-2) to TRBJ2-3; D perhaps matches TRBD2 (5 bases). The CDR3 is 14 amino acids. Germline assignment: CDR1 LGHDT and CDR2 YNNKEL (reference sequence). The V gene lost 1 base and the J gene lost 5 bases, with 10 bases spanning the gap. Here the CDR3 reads CASSQVVRGDTQYF. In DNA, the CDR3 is TGTGCCAGCAGCCAAGTTGTACGGGGAGATACGCAGTATTTT.

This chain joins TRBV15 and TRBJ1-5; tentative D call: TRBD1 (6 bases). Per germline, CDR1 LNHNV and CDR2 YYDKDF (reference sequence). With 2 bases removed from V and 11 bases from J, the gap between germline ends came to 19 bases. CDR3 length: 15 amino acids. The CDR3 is CATSRQEGGTMTQHF. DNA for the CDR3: TGTGCCACCAGCAGACAGGAGGGAGGGACAATGACCCAGCATTTT. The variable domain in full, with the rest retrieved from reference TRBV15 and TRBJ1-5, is DAMVIQNPRYQVTQFGKPVTLSCSQTLNHNVMYWYQQKSSQAPKLLFHYYDKDFNNEADTPDNFQSRRPNTSFCFLDIRSPGLGDTAMYLCATSRQEGGTMTQHFGDGTRLSIL.

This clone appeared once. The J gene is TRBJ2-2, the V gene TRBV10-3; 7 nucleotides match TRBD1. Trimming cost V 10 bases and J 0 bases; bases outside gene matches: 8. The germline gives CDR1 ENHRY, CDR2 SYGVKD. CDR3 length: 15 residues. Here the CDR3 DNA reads TGTGCCACCGAGGACAGGAGTTCGAACACCGGGGAGCTGTTTTTT. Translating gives CATEDRSSNTGELFF.

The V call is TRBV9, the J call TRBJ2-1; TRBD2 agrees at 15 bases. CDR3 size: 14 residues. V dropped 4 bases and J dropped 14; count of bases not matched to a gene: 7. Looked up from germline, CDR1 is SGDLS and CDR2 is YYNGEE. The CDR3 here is CASSPGLAGGREFF. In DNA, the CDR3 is TGTGCCAGCAGCCCCGGACTAGCGGGGGGGCGTGAGTTCTTC.